This is a list of T cell receptor beta chains from one sample in a study of PD-L1 blockade in urothelial cancer. Some clones are missing from TCRdb's copy, which holds only in-frame ones; the method was immunoSEQ multiplex PCR. The table has 50,000 to 60,000 clones, approximately 90% seen once. Sequenced here: PBMCs, sampled around atezolizumab (anti-PD-L1) treatment. These receptors all stem from a man aged 55-75 years with urothelial cancer. CDR3s include the opening cysteine and the closing phenylalanine or tryptophan. Each record gives: CDR3 protein, CDR3 DNA, D gene, CDR3 length, clone size, V gene, J gene. D genes are given only for firm matches. Size is omitted from some rows. Given values are once, few, many or a class for expanded clones.

CDR3aa: CAVGTSDSYEQYF
CDR3nt: TGTGCCGTTGGGACTAGCGATTCCTACGAGCAGTACTTC
d_gene: TRBD2
len: 13
abundance: .
v_gene: TRBV7-8
j_gene: TRBJ2-7

CDR3aa: CASSSPLNTEAFF
CDR3nt: TGTGCCAGCAGTTCCCCGTTGAACACTGAAGCTTTCTTT
d_gene: .
len: 13
abundance: .
v_gene: TRBV27
j_gene: TRBJ1-1

CDR3aa: CASSVSWGVEQFF
CDR3nt: TGTGCCAGCAGCGTATCCTGGGGCGTTGAGCAGTTCTTC
d_gene: .
len: 13
abundance: .
v_gene: TRBV28
j_gene: TRBJ2-1

CDR3aa: CASSLGQGAGNIQYF
CDR3nt: TGTGCCAGCAGTTTAGGTCAGGGGGCTGGGAACATTCAGTACTTC
d_gene: TRBD1
len: 15
abundance: .
v_gene: TRBV28
j_gene: TRBJ2-4

CDR3aa: CASSPGTGKETQYF
CDR3nt: TGTGCCAGCAGCCCCGGGACAGGGAAAGAGACCCAGTACTTC
d_gene: TRBD1
len: 14
abundance: .
v_gene: TRBV7-3
j_gene: TRBJ2-5

CDR3aa: CASSHGDRMNTEAFF
CDR3nt: TGTGCCAGCAGCCACGGGGACAGAATGAACACTGAAGCTTTCTTT
d_gene: TRBD1
len: 15
abundance: .
v_gene: TRBV4-2
j_gene: TRBJ1-1

CDR3aa: CASSGGQGPYNEQFF
CDR3nt: TGTGCCAGCAGTGGGGGACAGGGACCCTACAATGAGCAGTTCTTC
d_gene: TRBD1
len: 15
abundance: .
v_gene: TRBV2
j_gene: TRBJ2-1

CDR3aa: CASSFSWDSSYGYTF
CDR3nt: TGTGCCAGCAGCTTCTCTTGGGACAGCTCGTATGGCTACACCTTC
d_gene: TRBD1
len: 15
abundance: few
v_gene: TRBV7-9
j_gene: TRBJ1-2

CDR3aa: CASSFGGTGNTEAFF
CDR3nt: TGTGCCAGCAGCTTTGGAGGGACAGGGAACACTGAAGCTTTCTTT
d_gene: TRBD1
len: 15
abundance: .
v_gene: TRBV5-4
j_gene: TRBJ1-1

CDR3aa: CASSLVSGRVTDTQYF
CDR3nt: TGTGCCAGCAGCTTAGTTAGCGGGAGGGTTACAGATACGCAGTATTTT
d_gene: TRBD2
len: 16
abundance: .
v_gene: TRBV7-9
j_gene: TRBJ2-3

CDR3aa: CASSEGDYTPYGYTF
CDR3nt: TGTGCCAGCAGCGAGGGGGACTATACCCCTTATGGCTACACCTTC
d_gene: .
len: 15
abundance: .
v_gene: TRBV7-2
j_gene: TRBJ1-2

CDR3aa: CASRRDRGISTGELFF
CDR3nt: TGCGCCAGCAGGCGAGACAGGGGGATAAGCACCGGGGAGCTGTTTTTT
d_gene: TRBD1
len: 16
abundance: .
v_gene: TRBV10-2
j_gene: TRBJ2-2

CDR3aa: CASSPLSPYQETQYF
CDR3nt: TGTGCCAGCAGTCCTCTAAGTCCGTACCAAGAGACCCAGTACTTC
d_gene: .
len: 15
abundance: .
v_gene: TRBV28
j_gene: TRBJ2-5

CDR3aa: CASSQGITRGTEAFF
CDR3nt: TGTGCCAGTTCACAGGGGATAACCCGAGGCACTGAAGCTTTCTTT
d_gene: TRBD1
len: 15
abundance: .
v_gene: TRBV6-5
j_gene: TRBJ1-1

CDR3aa: CASTRQGAPGETQYF
CDR3nt: TGTGCCAGCACTAGACAGGGGGCGCCGGGCGAGACCCAGTACTTC
d_gene: TRBD1
len: 15
abundance: .
v_gene: TRBV2
j_gene: TRBJ2-5

CDR3aa: CAWSVLNTYEQYF
CDR3nt: TGTGCCTGGAGTGTCCTGAACACCTACGAGCAGTACTTC
d_gene: .
len: 13
abundance: .
v_gene: TRBV30
j_gene: TRBJ2-7

CDR3aa: CASSSLGTALNYGYTF
CDR3nt: TGTGCCAGCAGTTCGCTCGGGACAGCTCTAAACTATGGCTACACCTTC
d_gene: TRBD1
len: 16
abundance: .
v_gene: TRBV27
j_gene: TRBJ1-2

CDR3aa: CASSPRTSGGTASTDTQYF
CDR3nt: TGTGCCAGCAGCCCCCGTACTAGCGGGGGGACCGCTAGCACAGATACGCAGTATTTT
d_gene: TRBD2
len: 19
abundance: .
v_gene: TRBV7-8
j_gene: TRBJ2-3

CDR3aa: CASSSSPRQGNTGELFF
CDR3nt: TGTGCCAGCAGCTCCTCCCCCCGACAGGGAAACACCGGGGAGCTGTTTTTT
d_gene: TRBD1
len: 17
abundance: .
v_gene: TRBV11-2
j_gene: TRBJ2-2

CDR3aa: CASSLVEGSFNEKLFF
CDR3nt: TGCGCCAGCAGCTTGGTAGAGGGCAGCTTTAATGAAAAACTGTTTTTT
d_gene: .
len: 16
abundance: .
v_gene: TRBV5-1
j_gene: TRBJ1-4

CDR3aa: CASSESNTYEQYF
CDR3nt: TGCGCCAGCAGTGAGTCTAATACCTACGAGCAGTACTTC
d_gene: .
len: 13
abundance: .
v_gene: TRBV10-1
j_gene: TRBJ2-7

CDR3aa: CASSPNGAGGTGELFF
CDR3nt: TGTGCCAGCAGTCCAAATGGTGCAGGGGGGACCGGGGAGCTGTTTTTT
d_gene: .
len: 16
abundance: .
v_gene: TRBV28
j_gene: TRBJ2-2

CDR3aa: CAWGAPRTGGTGVSQPQHF
CDR3nt: TGTGCCTGGGGCGCCCCTAGGACAGGGGGGACTGGGGTAAGTCAGCCCCAGCATTTT
d_gene: TRBD1
len: 19
abundance: .
v_gene: TRBV30
j_gene: TRBJ1-5

CDR3aa: CASSLDPGGRAPGSGANVLTF
CDR3nt: TGCGCCAGCAGCTTGGATCCTGGCGGGAGGGCCCCTGGCTCTGGGGCCAACGTCCTGACTTTC
d_gene: TRBD2
len: 21
abundance: once
v_gene: TRBV5-1
j_gene: TRBJ2-6

CDR3aa: CASSSRTGRSTGELFF
CDR3nt: TGTGCCAGTAGTTCCCGGACAGGGCGCAGCACCGGGGAGCTGTTTTTT
d_gene: TRBD1
len: 16
abundance: .
v_gene: TRBV19
j_gene: TRBJ2-2

CDR3aa: CASSELPLGALAYEQYF
CDR3nt: TGTGCCAGCAGTGAACTTCCGTTAGGGGCCCTTGCCTACGAGCAGTACTTC
d_gene: .
len: 17
abundance: .
v_gene: TRBV6-1
j_gene: TRBJ2-7

CDR3aa: CASSQRDRGFFWAFF
CDR3nt: TGTGCCAGCAGTCAGCGGGACAGGGGCTTTTTTTGGGCTTTCTTT
d_gene: TRBD1
len: 15
abundance: .
v_gene: TRBV27
j_gene: TRBJ1-1

CDR3aa: CASSPRDRGNEQYF
CDR3nt: TGTGCCAGCAGCCCGCGGGACAGGGGTAACGAGCAGTACTTC
d_gene: TRBD1
len: 14
abundance: .
v_gene: TRBV27
j_gene: TRBJ2-7

CDR3aa: CASSQESLTGNSNTEAFF
CDR3nt: TGCGCCAGCAGCCAAGAATCTTTGACAGGGAATTCGAACACTGAAGCTTTCTTT
d_gene: TRBD1
len: 18
abundance: .
v_gene: TRBV4-1
j_gene: TRBJ1-1

CDR3aa: CASSSGGGPYNEQFF
CDR3nt: TGTGCCAGCAGCTCGGGCGGGGGTCCCTACAATGAGCAGTTCTTC
d_gene: TRBD2
len: 15
abundance: .
v_gene: TRBV5-8
j_gene: TRBJ2-1

CDR3aa: CAISDHGGIEEKLFF
CDR3nt: TGTGCCATCAGTGATCACGGGGGTATTGAGGAAAAACTGTTTTTT
d_gene: .
len: 15
abundance: .
v_gene: TRBV10-3
j_gene: TRBJ1-4

CDR3aa: CASSLVSSHEQYF
CDR3nt: TGTGCCAGCAGCTTAGTCTCGTCCCACGAGCAGTACTTC
d_gene: .
len: 13
abundance: .
v_gene: TRBV11-2
j_gene: TRBJ2-7

CDR3aa: CASSQEWLNTGELFF
CDR3nt: TGTGCCAGTAGCCAGGAATGGTTGAACACCGGGGAGCTGTTTTTT
d_gene: .
len: 15
abundance: few
v_gene: TRBV19
j_gene: TRBJ2-2

CDR3aa: CASSSGQLRGTNEKLFF
CDR3nt: TGCGCCAGCAGCTCCGGACAGCTTCGAGGAACTAATGAAAAACTGTTTTTT
d_gene: .
len: 17
abundance: .
v_gene: TRBV5-1
j_gene: TRBJ1-4

CDR3aa: CASSLEFRLAGGPTVNEQFF
CDR3nt: TGTGCCAGCAGCTTAGAATTTCGACTAGCGGGAGGGCCGACAGTGAATGAGCAGTTCTTC
d_gene: TRBD2
len: 20
abundance: few
v_gene: TRBV11-2
j_gene: TRBJ2-1

CDR3aa: CASSLNLQGRSSF
CDR3nt: TGCGCCAGCAGCTTGAATTTGCAGGGAAGGAGTTCCTTC
d_gene: .
len: 13
abundance: .
v_gene: TRBV5-1
j_gene: TRBJ1-2

CDR3aa: CASSATGTPDTQYF
CDR3nt: TGTGCCAGCAGCGCTACCGGGACTCCGGATACGCAGTATTTT
d_gene: .
len: 14
abundance: .
v_gene: TRBV9
j_gene: TRBJ2-3

CDR3aa: CASSPKDRGLGNIQYF
CDR3nt: TGTGCCAGCAGCCCAAAGGACAGGGGGCTAGGGAACATTCAGTACTTC
d_gene: TRBD1
len: 16
abundance: .
v_gene: TRBV7-8
j_gene: TRBJ2-4

CDR3aa: CASSPRGGGSSGANVLTF
CDR3nt: TGTGCCAGCAGCCCCCGTGGGGGCGGGAGCTCTGGGGCCAACGTCCTGACTTTC
d_gene: .
len: 18
abundance: once
v_gene: TRBV7-2
j_gene: TRBJ2-6

CDR3aa: CASSDQTSGRAKHEQFF
CDR3nt: TGTGCCAGCAGCGACCAGACTAGCGGGAGGGCCAAGCATGAGCAGTTCTTC
d_gene: TRBD2
len: 17
abundance: .
v_gene: TRBV7-9
j_gene: TRBJ2-1

CDR3aa: CASRQGSLGGVYEQYF
CDR3nt: TGTGCCAGTAGACAAGGAAGTCTGGGGGGGGTCTACGAGCAGTACTTC
d_gene: TRBD2
len: 16
abundance: .
v_gene: TRBV19
j_gene: TRBJ2-7

CDR3aa: CASSESGSGELFF
CDR3nt: TGCGCCAGCAGTGAATCAGGGTCCGGGGAGCTGTTTTTT
d_gene: .
len: 13
abundance: .
v_gene: TRBV10-1
j_gene: TRBJ2-2

CDR3aa: CASSWTGNSPLHF
CDR3nt: TGTGCCAGCAGCTGGACAGGGAATTCACCCCTCCACTTT
d_gene: TRBD1
len: 13
abundance: few
v_gene: TRBV7-8
j_gene: TRBJ1-6

CDR3aa: CASSIGSGGTYNEQFF
CDR3nt: TGTGCCAGTAGTATAGGCAGCGGGGGGACCTACAATGAGCAGTTCTTC
d_gene: TRBD2
len: 16
abundance: .
v_gene: TRBV19
j_gene: TRBJ2-1

CDR3aa: CASSVGLEGLETQYF
CDR3nt: TGTGCCAGCAGCGTAGGGTTGGAGGGACTGGAGACCCAGTACTTC
d_gene: .
len: 15
abundance: .
v_gene: TRBV9
j_gene: TRBJ2-5

CDR3aa: CASSFGSTARAEAFF
CDR3nt: TGCGCCAGCAGCTTTGGGTCGACAGCAAGGGCTGAAGCTTTCTTT
d_gene: .
len: 15
abundance: .
v_gene: TRBV5-1
j_gene: TRBJ1-1

CDR3aa: CASRVTLSTDTQYF
CDR3nt: TGTGCCAGCCGGGTGACCCTAAGCACAGATACGCAGTATTTT
d_gene: .
len: 14
abundance: .
v_gene: TRBV10-3
j_gene: TRBJ2-3

CDR3aa: CASSLEGGSRFYEQYF
CDR3nt: TGTGCCAGCAGCCTAGAAGGAGGGAGTAGATTCTACGAGCAGTACTTC
d_gene: .
len: 16
abundance: .
v_gene: TRBV7-2
j_gene: TRBJ2-7

CDR3aa: CSDLTENYGYTF
CDR3nt: TGCAGCGACCTGACAGAAAACTATGGCTACACCTTC
d_gene: .
len: 12
abundance: .
v_gene: TRBV29-1
j_gene: TRBJ1-2

CDR3aa: CASRASGNTGELFF
CDR3nt: TGTGCCAGCAGGGCTAGCGGGAACACCGGGGAGCTGTTTTTT
d_gene: TRBD2
len: 14
abundance: .
v_gene: TRBV7-7
j_gene: TRBJ2-2

CDR3aa: CASSLQRAAGETQYF
CDR3nt: TGTGCCAGCAGCCTCCAGAGGGCCGCTGGCGAGACCCAGTACTTC
d_gene: .
len: 15
abundance: .
v_gene: TRBV28
j_gene: TRBJ2-5

CDR3aa: CASSSQANEQFF
CDR3nt: TGTGCCAGCAGCTCACAGGCGAATGAGCAGTTCTTC
d_gene: .
len: 12
abundance: .
v_gene: TRBV7-2
j_gene: TRBJ2-1

CDR3aa: CASGTAGTPNTGELFF
CDR3nt: TGTGCCAGCGGCACTGCCGGGACTCCCAACACCGGGGAGCTGTTTTTT
d_gene: .
len: 16
abundance: .
v_gene: TRBV27
j_gene: TRBJ2-2

CDR3aa: CASSLGGASKYGYTF
CDR3nt: TGTGCCAGCAGTTTAGGGGGGGCCAGTAAATATGGCTACACCTTC
d_gene: .
len: 15
abundance: .
v_gene: TRBV28
j_gene: TRBJ1-2